Listed here are 27 T cell receptor beta chains from one sample, sequenced in a study of HIV-infected patients and healthy controls. TCRdb re-called the 5' RACE reads with MiXCR, one entry per CDR3 protein. The sample shows about 64,000 distinct CDR3 sequences, 15% to 20% of them seen only once. Sequencing input: CD4+ T cells from blood. All receptors derive from a human donor in good health.

The chain couples TRBV25-1 to TRBJ1-1; the D gene is possibly TRBD1 (6 bases). Trimming took off 3 bases at V and 6 bases at J, with 14 bases between the two ends. The CDR3 covers 14 residues. Germline CDR1 MGHDK, CDR2 SYGVNS. The CDR3 DNA is TGTGCCAGCAGTGATCACAGGGAATTGCCTGAAGCTTTCTTT. As protein: CASSDHRELPEAFF.

The sample holds many counts of this clonotype. The chain joins TRBV19 to TRBJ1-4, with TRBD1 identical over 8 bases. Germline trimming cut 3 bases from V and 5 bases from J; bases unmatched to any gene: 2. This CDR3 contains 14 residues. Germline assignment: CDR1 LNHDA and CDR2 SQIVND (reference sequence). CDR3: CASSIQGANEKLFF. The CDR3 nucleotides read TGTGCCAGTAGTATCCAGGGGGCGAATGAAAAACTGTTTTTT.

This clonotype was counted many times. CDR3 in DNA: TGTGCCATCAGTGGGTCGAAGGACTACGAGCAGTACTTC. This encodes CAISGSKDYEQYF. This sequence joins TRBV10-3 and TRBJ2-7; D gene uncertain. The germline CDR1 and CDR2 sequences are ENHRY and SYGVKD. The V gene lost 4 bases and the J gene lost 3 bases, with 10 bases spanning the gap. This CDR3 is built from 13 residues.

This clonotype was seen repeatedly, ten times or more. The chain joins TRBV5-1 to TRBJ2-6; D is ambiguous. Germline V gene data show CDR1 as SGHRS and CDR2 as YFSETQ. V was shortened by 0 bases and J by 3 bases, with 7 bases between the two germline ends. This CDR3 spans 15 amino acids. CDR3 in amino acids: CASSLEGGGANVLTF. Here the CDR3 DNA reads TGCGCCAGCAGCTTGGAGGGCGGTGGGGCCAACGTCCTGACTTTC. The full variable domain, rest sourced from reference TRBV5-1 and TRBJ2-6, is KAGVTQTPRYLIKTRGQQVTLSCSPISGHRSVSWYQQTPGQGLQFLFEYFSETQRNKGNFPGRFSGRQFSNSRSEMNVSTLELGDSALYLCASSLEGGGANVLTFGAGSRLTVL.

In this sample, this clonotype turned up a few times. This chain links TRBV29-1 with TRBJ1-1; D gene unclear. V dropped 7 bases and J dropped 11 bases, with 14 bases sitting between them. The CDR3 has 10 amino acids. The germline V gene encodes CDR1 SQVTM and CDR2 ANQGSEA. The CDR3 region is CSASQAGAFF. The CDR3, as DNA: TGCAGCGCCTCGCAGGCGGGGGCTTTCTTT.

The V call is TRBV29-1, the J call TRBJ2-3; D is possibly TRBD1 or TRBD2 (5 bases each). The length of the CDR3 is 15 residues. CDR1 is SQVTM, CDR2 ANQGSEA, per germline. Trimming stripped 3 bases from V and 0 bases from J, with 13 bases between. The CDR3 nucleotides read TGCAGCGTTGAGTGGGGGAGCCTAAGCACAGATACGCAGTATTTT. Translating gives CSVEWGSLSTDTQYF.

The sample holds one count of this clonotype. This chain connects TRBV5-4 to TRBJ2-5, with D perhaps TRBD1 (6 bases). V lost 3 bases and J 5 bases, leaving 17 bases between the germline ends. Germline CDR1 and CDR2: SGHNT and YYREEE (reference sequence). There are 15 residues in the CDR3. The CDR3 region is CASSSTLQGAETQYF. In nucleotides, the CDR3 is TGTGCCAGCAGCTCGACCTTACAGGGCGCGGAGACCCAGTACTTC.

The chain employs TRBV5-1 and TRBJ1-2; 7 bases line up with TRBD1. This CDR3 has 15 amino acids. Trimming took 3 bases from V and 4 from J; bases not matched to a gene: 9. Looked up from germline, CDR1 is SGHRS and CDR2 is YFSETQ. The CDR3 coding sequence is TGCGCCAGCAGCTGGGGGAGGACAGGAGGCTATGGCTACACCTTC. Its protein product is CASSWGRTGGYGYTF.

The chain recombines TRBV5-6 with TRBJ1-1, with TRBD1 matching 8 bases. The CDR3 is 12 amino acids. Germline CDR1 and CDR2: SGHDT and YYEEEE. Trimming removed 1 base from V and 10 bases from J; junction bases left unmatched: 3. The CDR3, as DNA: TGTGCCAGCAGCTTGTTCGGACAGGGAGCTTTCTTT. Its translation: CASSLFGQGAFF. Looking up the rest from reference TRBV5-6 and TRBJ1-1 gives the full variable domain: DAGVTQSPTHLIKTRGQQVTLRCSPKSGHDTVSWYQQALGQGPQFIFQYYEEEERQRGNFPDRFSGHQFPNYSSELNVNALLLGDSALYLCASSLFGQGAFFGQGTRLTVV.

This chain connects TRBV7-9 to TRBJ1-4; no clear D. Looked up from germline, CDR1 is SEHNR and CDR2 is FQNEAQ (reference sequence). V shed 5 bases and J shed 6 bases, with 16 bases lying between them. The CDR3 length is 15 residues. CDR3 amino acids: CASSPPAERDEKLFF. The CDR3 DNA sequence: TGTGCCAGCAGCCCCCCGGCGGAAAGGGATGAAAAACTGTTTTTT.

This clonotype was observed many times. The chain is built from TRBV7-2 and TRBJ2-6, with a weak D call TRBD2 (6 bases). CDR3 length equals 15 residues. V shed 8 bases and J shed 1 base, with 12 bases lying between them. CDR1 SGHTA and CDR2 FQGNSA come from the germline V gene. The CDR3 reads CASRRGTSGANVLTF. The CDR3 DNA reads as TGTGCCAGCCGGCGGGGCACTTCTGGGGCCAACGTCCTGACTTTC.

This clonotype was recorded at least ten times. The genes are TRBV6-2 or TRBV6-3 and TRBJ2-7, with 10 bases matching TRBD1. Germline V gene data show CDR1 as MNHEY and CDR2 as SVGEGT. This CDR3 has 13 amino acids. V was clipped by 7 bases and J by 3 bases; unmatched bases: 3. The CDR3 bases are TGTGCCAGCATCCGGGACAGGGGCTACGAGCAGTACTTC. As protein: CASIRDRGYEQYF.

The chain employs TRBV5-4 and TRBJ2-7; D is unclear. Germline loops: CDR1 SGHNT, CDR2 YYREEE (reference sequence). Between the trimmed V and J ends, which lost 0 bases and 2 bases, there was a span of 9 bases. The CDR3 is 14 amino acids. The CDR3 loop reads CASSLGKTAYEQYF. The CDR3 bases are TGTGCCAGCAGCTTGGGGAAAACCGCCTACGAGCAGTACTTC.

The chain combines TRBV5-1 with TRBJ1-3; D is possibly TRBD1 (6 bases). The CDR3 runs 17 residues. The ends were cut back, 0 bases at V and 0 bases at J, with 13 bases in the middle. The V gene's germline CDR1 is SGHRS and CDR2 YFSETQ. CDR3: CASSLAAGVSSGNTIYF. In DNA form, the CDR3 reads TGCGCCAGCAGCTTGGCCGCAGGGGTTAGCTCTGGAAACACCATATATTTT.

This clonotype was observed at least ten times. The rearrangement links TRBV2 to TRBJ2-5; no definite D call. Germline V gene sequence: CDR1 SNHLY, CDR2 FYNNEI. The CDR3 sequence is 12 residues long. Trimming left V 8 bases short and J 4 bases short, with 11 bases between. This CDR3 is CASQSRRETQYF. DNA of the CDR3: TGTGCCAGCCAATCCAGACGAGAGACCCAGTACTTC.

This clonotype was picked up many times. This sequence joins TRBV7-2 and TRBJ2-3; no reliable D call. The length of the CDR3 is 13 residues. The germline V gene encodes CDR1 SGHTA and CDR2 FQGNSA. Trimming left V 3 bases short and J 0 bases short, with 4 bases between. CDR3 in DNA: TGTGCCAGCAGCTTTATAAGCACAGATACGCAGTATTTT. Residues: CASSFISTDTQYF.

This clonotype was seen ten or more times. The J gene is TRBJ1-4, the V gene TRBV2; no reliable D call. CDR1 and CDR2 from the germline V gene are SNHLY and FYNNEI. V was trimmed by 1 base and J by 7 bases, leaving 16 bases between them. This CDR3 comprises 16 residues. The CDR3 DNA follows: TGTGCCAGCAGTGAAGGGGCAGGCCCCGGGAGTGAAAAACTGTTTTTT. Translation gives CASSEGAGPGSEKLFF.

The chain couples TRBV10-2 to TRBJ1-1, with a tentative D call TRBD1 (5 bases). V was trimmed by 4 bases and J by 7 bases, leaving 10 bases between them. In germline, CDR1 is WSHSY, CDR2 SAAADI. CDR3 size: 12 residues. The CDR3 nucleotides read TGCGCCAGCAGTGGAAGGGGTAATGAAGCTTTCTTT. Translating it yields CASSGRGNEAFF.

The CDR3 DNA reads TGTGCCAGCAGTGTGCTGGGCAATGAGCAGTTCTTC. This encodes CASSVLGNEQFF. The rearrangement uses TRBV2 and TRBJ2-1; D gene uncertain. The CDR3 length is 12 residues. The V gene's germline CDR1 is SNHLY and CDR2 FYNNEI. V lost 4 bases to trimming and J lost 6 bases, with 7 bases between them.

This clonotype showed up many times. The genes are TRBV10-2 and TRBJ1-1; D perhaps matches TRBD1 (5 bases). The germline V gene has CDR1 WSHSY and CDR2 SAAADI. The CDR3 has 14 amino acids. With 4 bases removed from V and 3 bases from J, the gap between germline ends came to 12 bases. CDR3: CASSVVRADTEAFF. DNA for the CDR3: TGCGCCAGCAGTGTTGTCAGGGCGGACACTGAAGCTTTCTTT.

The chain employs TRBV20-1 and TRBJ1-5; D might be TRBD1 (5 bases). The V and J ends lost 3 bases and 7 bases respectively, with 22 bases between them. Per the germline V gene, CDR1 is DFQATT and CDR2 is SNEGSKA (reference sequence). This CDR3 is built from 16 residues. CDR3 in DNA: TGCAGTGCTAGGGTGTGGGACTTAGGGGAAACGCAGCCCCAGCATTTT. Encoded protein: CSARVWDLGETQPQHF.

This clonotype was recorded many times. The chain recombines TRBV11-1 with TRBJ1-1; D gene uncertain. The V and J ends lost 1 base and 4 bases respectively, with 7 bases between them. Germline V gene data show CDR1 as SGHAT and CDR2 as FQDESV (reference sequence). The CDR3 has 13 amino acids. The CDR3 reads CASSLETGTEAFF. The CDR3 DNA sequence: TGTGCCAGCAGCTTAGAGACGGGCACTGAAGCTTTCTTT. The whole variable domain, filled in from reference TRBV11-1 and TRBJ1-1, reads EAEVAQSPRYKITEKSQAVAFWCDPISGHATLYWYRQILGQGPELLVQFQDESVVDDSQLPKDRFSAERLKGVDSTLKIQPAELGDSAMYLCASSLETGTEAFFGQGTRLTVV.

This clonotype came up many times. The chain joins TRBV5-5 to TRBJ1-5; possibly TRBD1 for D (5 bases). The CDR3 covers 17 residues. V lost 4 bases and J 3 bases, leaving 20 bases between the germline ends. From germline, CDR1 is SGHKS and CDR2 YYEKEE (reference sequence). CDR3 sequence (DNA): TGTGCCAGCAGCCGTGAGGGGACCCCAAATACCAATCAGCCCCAGCATTTT. It specifies CASSREGTPNTNQPQHF.

This clonotype appeared many times. The CDR3 DNA follows: TGTGCCAGCAGCCAAGACCGAGCTCCTGGGGCCAACGTCCTGACTTTC. This gives the protein CASSQDRAPGANVLTF. V usage is TRBV14 and J usage is TRBJ2-6; D call uncertain. This CDR3 contains 16 residues. The germline V gene has CDR1 SGHDN and CDR2 FVKESK. The V gene lost 0 bases and the J gene lost 2 bases, with 8 bases spanning the gap.

This clonotype has ten or more counts. The chain employs TRBV10-3 and TRBJ2-7, with a possible D match to TRBD2 (6 bases). V was shortened by 6 bases and J by 3 bases, with 12 bases between the two germline ends. Germline V gene lookup returns CDR1 ENHRY and CDR2 SYGVKD. This CDR3 spans 13 amino acids. CDR3 nucleotide sequence: TGTGCCATCAGACCGGTGGGGGGCTACGAGCAGTACTTC. Amino acid sequence: CAIRPVGGYEQYF.

Comments on this clonotype: Lacking the conserved final phenylalanine or tryptophan, this CDR3 likely reflects a read error. V and J are TRBV7-3 and TRBJ1-1; possible D gene TRBD1, 5 bases. V was cut by 3 bases and J by 1 base, with 12 bases left in between. Germline loops: CDR1 SGHTA, CDR2 FQGTGA. The CDR3 has 15 residues. CDR3 protein: CASSFSAGGNTEAFL. CDR3 DNA: TGTGCCAGCAGCTTTTCGGCGGGGGGGAACACTGAAGCTTTCCTT.

This clonotype was picked up a small number of times. V is TRBV6-5 and J is TRBJ1-2; D not certain. The CDR3 contains 13 residues. Trimming cost V 5 bases and J 4 bases, with 11 bases left between them. Germline CDR1 reads MNHEY; CDR2 reads SVGAGI. CDR3 coding DNA: TGTGCCAGCAGTCGAGGACTGGCCTATGGCTACACCTTC. It yields the protein CASSRGLAYGYTF.